Listed below are T cell receptor beta chains from one sample, sequenced in a study of blood T cell repertoires in COVID-19. Libraries were prepared by immunoSEQ multiplex PCR; TCRdb keeps only in-frame clonotypes and omits some of them. Seen here are roughly 30,000 clones, under 90% observed once, and the top ten hold about a sixth. Sequencing was performed on peripheral blood. These receptors were collected from a man between 65 and 85 years old with active COVID-19. CDR3s include the opening cysteine and the closing phenylalanine or tryptophan. The order of the fields is clone size, V gene, D gene, J gene, CDR3 protein, CDR3 DNA. D genes are given only for firm matches. Rows may omit the clone size; those that give it use once, few, many or a size class.

-	TRBV2	TRBD2	TRBJ2-3	CASTGTSRTDTQYF	TGTGCCAGCACTGGGACTAGCAGGACAGATACGCAGTATTTT
few	TRBV6-6	-	TRBJ2-3	CASRGTFSTDTQYF	TGTGCCAGCAGAGGGACTTTTAGCACAGATACGCAGTATTTT
-	TRBV11-2	TRBD2	TRBJ2-3	CASSVFPSGVLQDTQYF	TGTGCCAGCAGCGTCTTTCCTAGCGGGGTCTTGCAAGATACGCAGTATTTT
-	TRBV18	-	TRBJ2-6	CASSPTQAEFYSSGANVLTF	TGTGCCAGCTCCCCCACCCAGGCAGAGTTTTATAGCTCTGGGGCCAACGTCCTGACTTTC
-	TRBV25-1	-	TRBJ2-7	CASSLQGRANEQYF	TGTGCCAGCAGTCTCCAGGGGAGGGCGAACGAGCAGTACTTC
few	TRBV2	TRBD2	TRBJ2-1	CASSWTSGGGYEQFF	TGTGCCAGCAGCTGGACTAGCGGGGGGGGCTATGAGCAGTTCTTC
-	TRBV7-3	TRBD1	TRBJ1-2	CASSLKPGGYGYTF	TGTGCCAGCAGCTTAAAACCAGGGGGCTATGGCTACACCTTC
-	TRBV28	-	TRBJ2-5	CASSSLLGSGETQYF	TGTGCCAGCAGTTCCCTATTGGGCAGCGGCGAGACCCAGTACTTC
-	TRBV12-3/TRBV12-4	-	TRBJ1-2	CASTYGLDGYTF	TGTGCCAGCACCTACGGGTTGGATGGCTACACCTTC
-	TRBV7-9	-	TRBJ2-5	CASSFGNRGIGYF	TGTGCCAGCAGCTTCGGAAATCGCGGGATTGGCTACTTC
-	TRBV5-8	TRBD2	TRBJ2-2	CASSYRAGRNTGELFF	TGTGCCAGCAGCTACCGAGCGGGACGGAACACCGGGGAGCTGTTTTTT
few	TRBV6-5	-	TRBJ2-1	CASRSYNEQFF	TGTGCCAGCAGGAGTTACAATGAGCAGTTCTTC
-	TRBV5-1	-	TRBJ2-1	CASSLGRGDNEQFF	TGCGCCAGCAGCTTGGGCAGGGGAGACAATGAGCAGTTCTTC
-	TRBV11-2	TRBD2	TRBJ2-1	CASSVGGAGEQFF	TGTGCCAGCAGCGTCGGGGGGGCCGGGGAGCAGTTCTTC
-	TRBV7-9	-	TRBJ1-2	CASSRDSANYGYTF	TGTGCCAGCAGCCGAGACAGCGCTAACTATGGCTACACCTTC